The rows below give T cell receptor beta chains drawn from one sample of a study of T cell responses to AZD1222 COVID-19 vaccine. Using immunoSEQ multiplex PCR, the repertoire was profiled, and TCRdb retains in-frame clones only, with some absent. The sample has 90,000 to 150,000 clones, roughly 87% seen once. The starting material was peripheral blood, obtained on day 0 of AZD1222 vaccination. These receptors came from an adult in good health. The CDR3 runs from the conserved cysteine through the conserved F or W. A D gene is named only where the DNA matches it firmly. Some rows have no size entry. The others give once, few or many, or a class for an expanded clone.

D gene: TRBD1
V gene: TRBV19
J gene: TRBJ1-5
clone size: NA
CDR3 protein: CASSRQGSNQPQHF
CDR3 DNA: TGTGCCAGTAGTAGACAGGGTAGCAATCAGCCCCAGCATTTT

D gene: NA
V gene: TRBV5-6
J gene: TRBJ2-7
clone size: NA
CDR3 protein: CASSLKMLREQYF
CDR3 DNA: TGTGCCAGCAGCTTGAAAATGCTGAGGGAGCAGTACTTC

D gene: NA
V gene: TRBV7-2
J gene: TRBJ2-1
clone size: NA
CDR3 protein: CASSLVGDSIISYNEQFF
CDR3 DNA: TGTGCCAGCAGCTTAGTGGGGGACTCGATCATTTCCTACAATGAGCAGTTCTTC

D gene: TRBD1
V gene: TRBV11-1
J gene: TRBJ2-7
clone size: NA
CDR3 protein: CASSVTGTGAYEQYF
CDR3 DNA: TGTGCCAGCAGCGTGACCGGGACAGGGGCCTACGAGCAGTACTTC

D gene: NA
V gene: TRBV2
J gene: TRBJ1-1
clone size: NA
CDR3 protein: CASSERPGDSNTEAFF
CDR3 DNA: TGTGCCAGCAGTGAACGCCCGGGGGATTCGAACACTGAAGCTTTCTTT

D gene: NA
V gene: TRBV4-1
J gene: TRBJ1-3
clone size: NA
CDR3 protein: CASSQTSRSFGNTIYF
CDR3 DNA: TGCGCCAGCAGCCAAACATCGAGGTCATTTGGAAACACCATATATTTT

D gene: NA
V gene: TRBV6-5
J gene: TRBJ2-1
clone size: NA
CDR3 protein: CASSYSGPTYNEQFF
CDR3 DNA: TGTGCCAGCAGTTACTCCGGACCAACCTACAATGAGCAGTTCTTC

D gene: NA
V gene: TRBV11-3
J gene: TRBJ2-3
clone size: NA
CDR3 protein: CASSHHRLDTQYF
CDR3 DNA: TGTGCCAGCAGCCACCACCGACTGGATACGCAGTATTTT

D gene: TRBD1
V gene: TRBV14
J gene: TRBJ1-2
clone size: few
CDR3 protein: CASSQNQGDYGYTF
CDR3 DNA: TGTGCCAGCAGCCAAAATCAGGGGGACTATGGCTACACCTTC

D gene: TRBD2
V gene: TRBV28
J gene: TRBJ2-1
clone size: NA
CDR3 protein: CASYGGTRTNEQFF
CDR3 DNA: TGTGCCAGCTACGGAGGGACTAGGACTAATGAGCAGTTCTTC

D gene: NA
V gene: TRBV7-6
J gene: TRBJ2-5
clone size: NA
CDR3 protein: CASSFGRTGTQYF
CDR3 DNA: TGTGCCAGCAGCTTTGGTAGAACAGGGACCCAGTACTTC

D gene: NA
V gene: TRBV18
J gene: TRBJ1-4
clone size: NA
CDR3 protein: CASSGAHNEKLFF
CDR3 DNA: TGTGCCAGCTCTGGCGCCCATAATGAAAAACTGTTTTTT

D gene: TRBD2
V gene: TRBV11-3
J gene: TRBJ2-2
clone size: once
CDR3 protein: CASSHTVERDYGGELFF
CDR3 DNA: TGTGCCAGCAGCCACACGGTGGAGCGGGATTATGGCGGGGAGCTGTTTTTT

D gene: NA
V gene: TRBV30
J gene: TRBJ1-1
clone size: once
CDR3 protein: CAWSPNRGVTEAFF
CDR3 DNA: TGTGCCTGGAGTCCCAATCGGGGAGTGACTGAAGCTTTCTTT

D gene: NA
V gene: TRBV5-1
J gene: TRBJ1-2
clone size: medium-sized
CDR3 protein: CASRQIPDGRGYTF
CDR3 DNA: TGCGCCAGCAGACAAATTCCTGACGGAAGGGGCTACACCTTC

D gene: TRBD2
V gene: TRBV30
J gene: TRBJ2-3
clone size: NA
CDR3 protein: CACHSAGGNTDTQYF
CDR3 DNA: TGTGCCTGCCATAGCGCGGGAGGTAACACAGATACGCAGTATTTT

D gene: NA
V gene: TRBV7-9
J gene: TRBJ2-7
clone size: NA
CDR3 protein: CASSLKYEQYF
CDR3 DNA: TGTGCCAGCAGCTTAAAGTACGAGCAGTACTTC

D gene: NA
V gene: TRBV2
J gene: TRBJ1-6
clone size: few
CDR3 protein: CASSDRGNSPLHF
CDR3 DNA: TGTGCCAGCAGTGACAGGGGTAATTCACCCCTCCACTTT

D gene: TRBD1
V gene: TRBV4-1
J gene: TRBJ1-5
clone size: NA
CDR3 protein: CASSHGQGISQPQHF
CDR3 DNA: TGCGCCAGCAGCCACGGACAGGGGATCAGTCAGCCCCAGCATTTT

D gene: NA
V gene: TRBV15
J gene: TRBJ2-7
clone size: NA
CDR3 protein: CATSGGGRTGSYEQYF
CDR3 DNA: TGTGCCACCAGCGGTGGTGGAAGAACAGGCTCCTACGAGCAGTACTTC

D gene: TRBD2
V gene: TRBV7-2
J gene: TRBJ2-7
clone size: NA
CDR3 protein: CASSLSSGSFQGYEQYF
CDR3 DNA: TGTGCCAGCAGCTTATCTAGCGGGAGTTTTCAAGGGTACGAGCAGTACTTC

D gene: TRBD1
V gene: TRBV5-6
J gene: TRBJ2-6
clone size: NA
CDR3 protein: CASSQLRDRHSGANVLTF
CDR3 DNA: TGTGCCAGCAGCCAACTCCGGGACAGGCACTCTGGGGCCAACGTCCTGACTTTC

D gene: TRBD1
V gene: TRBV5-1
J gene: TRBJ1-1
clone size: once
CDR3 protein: CASTGTVNTEAFF
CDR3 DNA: TGCGCCAGCACCGGGACAGTGAACACTGAAGCTTTCTTT

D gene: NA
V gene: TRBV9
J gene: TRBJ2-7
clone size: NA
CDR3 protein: CASSATGGLREQYF
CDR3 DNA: TGTGCCAGCAGCGCGACAGGAGGGCTTCGCGAGCAGTACTTC